Detailed here is one T cell receptor beta chain. Its antigen is still unknown. Second doses at about 4 or about 12 weeks were pooled. The record originates from a study of T cell responses to AZD1222 COVID-19 vaccine. Trimming at V came to 3 bases and at J to 5 bases, leaving 8 bases not matched to a gene. Germline CDR1 reads SEHNR; CDR2 reads FQNEAQ (reference sequence). This CDR3 has 15 residues. Clones were read by immunoSEQ multiplex PCR, and TCRdb kept only the in-frame ones, dropping some. The table includes roughly 87,000 clones, about 90% detected once. Study-wide findings and caveats: Clonal diversity was possibly underestimated, and the donors were mostly white British, with more females. Spike-specific TCR breadth and depth both grew after two AZD1222 doses. It was only after the peak T cell response that any repertoires were sampled.

The receptor was derived from an adult who received the AZD1222 COVID-19 vaccine. This specimen was peripheral blood, taken 28 days after the second AZD1222 dose. The chain links TRBV7-9 to TRBJ1-2, with 8 bases matching TRBD1. The CDR3 protein is CASSFGQGEIYGYTF. CDR3 in DNA: TGTGCCAGCAGCTTCGGACAGGGAGAGATATATGGCTACACCTTC.